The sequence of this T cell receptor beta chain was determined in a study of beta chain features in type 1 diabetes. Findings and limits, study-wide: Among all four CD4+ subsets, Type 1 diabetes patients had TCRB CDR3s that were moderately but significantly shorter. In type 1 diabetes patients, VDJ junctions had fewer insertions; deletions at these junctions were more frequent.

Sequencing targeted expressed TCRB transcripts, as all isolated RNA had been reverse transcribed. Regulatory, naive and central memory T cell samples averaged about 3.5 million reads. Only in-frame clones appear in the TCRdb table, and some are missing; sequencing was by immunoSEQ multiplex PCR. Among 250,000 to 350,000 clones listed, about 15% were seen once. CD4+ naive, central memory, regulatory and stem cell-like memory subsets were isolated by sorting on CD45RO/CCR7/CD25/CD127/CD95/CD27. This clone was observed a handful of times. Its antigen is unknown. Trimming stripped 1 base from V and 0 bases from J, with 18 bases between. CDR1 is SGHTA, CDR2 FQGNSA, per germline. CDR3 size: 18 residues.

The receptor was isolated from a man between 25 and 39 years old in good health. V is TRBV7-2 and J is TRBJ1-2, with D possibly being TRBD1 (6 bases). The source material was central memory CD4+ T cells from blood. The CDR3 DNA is TGTGCCAGCAGCTTAGTTGTGCGTCGGGGACATTCTAACTATGGCTACACCTTC. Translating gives CASSLVVRRGHSNYGYTF. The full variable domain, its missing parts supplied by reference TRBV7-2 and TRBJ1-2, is GAGVSQSPSNKVTEKGKDVELRCDPISGHTALYWYRQSLGQGLEFLIYFQGNSAPDKSGLPSDRFSAERTGGSVSTLTIQRTQQEDSAVYLCASSLVVRRGHSNYGYTFGSGTRLTVV.